This is a list of T cell receptor beta chains from one sample in a study of cytomegalovirus exposure and HLA in healthy donors. Using immunoSEQ multiplex PCR, the repertoire was profiled, and TCRdb retains in-frame clones only, with some absent. Of fewer than 120,000 clones listed, about 80% are singletons. The sample consisted of PBMCs. These receptors were collected from a man younger than 45 in good health and CMV-seropositive. Both conserved end residues are part of each CDR3. D genes are given only for firm matches. Part of the rows lack a size; the others show once, few, many or a class for expanded clones.

cdr3_nt cdr3_aa clone_size v_call d_call j_call
TGTGCCAGCAGCCCCGGGTGGCAGGGAGGCGAGCAGTACTTC CASSPGWQGGEQYF . TRBV7-9 . TRBJ2-7
TGTGCCAGCAGCTTAGGTCATGCGGGGGGAATCTCCTACGAGCAGTACTTC CASSLGHAGGISYEQYF . TRBV7-6 TRBD2 TRBJ2-7
TGTGCCAGCAGTTCCGAAGAGGGGAACACTGAAGCTTTCTTT CASSSEEGNTEAFF . TRBV2 . TRBJ1-1
TGTGCCAGCAGTCTTCCCTCGAACACCGGGGAGCTGTTTTTT CASSLPSNTGELFF . TRBV28 . TRBJ2-2
TGTGCCAGCAGGACCGCGACTAGCACAGATACGCAGTATTTT CASRTATSTDTQYF . TRBV6-6 . TRBJ2-3
TGCAGCGTTCCACGGGGGAGCGAAGCTTTCTTT CSVPRGSEAFF . TRBV29-1 . TRBJ1-1
TGTGCCAGCAGCCCTTCGGACAGGGGAAAAACTGAAGCTTTCTTT CASSPSDRGKTEAFF . TRBV5-4 TRBD1 TRBJ1-1
TGTGCTAGTGCACCCCTCGACGGCGGAACTGAAGCTTTCTTT CASAPLDGGTEAFF . TRBV12-5 . TRBJ1-1
TGCGCCAGCAGCCAAGAGGTAGCGGGGGGGCCCGATACGCAGTATTTT CASSQEVAGGPDTQYF once TRBV4-3 TRBD2 TRBJ2-3
TGCGCCAGCAGCCGGACTAGCGAGGCAAACATTCAGTACTTC CASSRTSEANIQYF . TRBV5-1 TRBD2 TRBJ2-4
TGTGCCAGCAGTTACGGGTTGCGCAGGCCGCTGTTTTTT CASSYGLRRPLFF . TRBV6-5 . TRBJ1-4
TGTGCCAGCAGTCGATTGGGCACGGGGGTGGGTCACGAGCAGTACTTC CASSRLGTGVGHEQYF . TRBV27 . TRBJ2-7
TGCGCCAGCAGCCAGGTAGCGGGGGGACAAGAGACCCAGTACTTC CASSQVAGGQETQYF . TRBV4-3 TRBD2 TRBJ2-5
TGTGCCATCAGCGGGGCCTACGAGCAGTACTTC CAISGAYEQYF . TRBV10-3 . TRBJ2-7
TGTGCCAGCAGCAAAATCGGGACAGCCTCCTACGAGCAGTACTTC CASSKIGTASYEQYF . TRBV2 TRBD1 TRBJ2-7
TGCAGCGTTGAACAGGGGAGCTCCTACGAGCAGTACTTC CSVEQGSSYEQYF few TRBV29-1 . TRBJ2-7
TGTGCCAGTAGTGCCGCCGGGACTAGCGGAGAGCAGTTCTTC CASSAAGTSGEQFF few TRBV19 TRBD2 TRBJ2-1
TGTGCCAGTAGTGGACGCGGACAGAAACGCTCCTACGAGCAGTACTTC CASSGRGQKRSYEQYF . TRBV19 . TRBJ2-7
TGCAGCGTTTTCGGACAGAAAGAGACCCAGTACTTC CSVFGQKETQYF . TRBV29-1 . TRBJ2-5
TGTGCCAGCAGCGCACAAACAGGGCCCGAAAAACTGTTTTTT CASSAQTGPEKLFF . TRBV7-2 . TRBJ1-4
TGTGCCAGCAGCGTAGGAGGGCAGCCAAGCTCCTACGAGCAGTACTTC CASSVGGQPSSYEQYF once TRBV9 . TRBJ2-7
TGTGCCAGCAGTCCGGGGTGGACTAGCGGGGGTAGCGAGCAGTACTTC CASSPGWTSGGSEQYF . TRBV28 TRBD2 TRBJ2-7
TGCGCCAGCAGCCAAGTAGGACTCCTACCCATAGCCAAAAACATTCAGTACTTC CASSQVGLLPIAKNIQYF . TRBV4-3 . TRBJ2-4
TGTGCCAGCAGCTTAGGACAGTACCACCTCTACAATGAGCAGTTCTTC CASSLGQYHLYNEQFF . TRBV7-8 . TRBJ2-1
TGTGCCAGCAGCTTTATCGGGACAGGGGACGAGCAGTACTTC CASSFIGTGDEQYF . TRBV7-9 TRBD1 TRBJ2-7
TGCGCCAGCAGGGTTTTAGGGGTCGACAATGAGCAGTTCTTC CASRVLGVDNEQFF few TRBV5-1 . TRBJ2-1